Detailed here is one TCR beta chain. This clone was seen ten or more times. The antigen it binds to is not known. This entry belongs to a study of T cell clonality in common variable immunodeficiency (dated by TCRdb to 2013 to 2016). The full study reports these points: Healthy controls shared more TCRbeta clones with each other than CVID subjects shared among themselves (p < 0.0001). TCRbeta clonality was higher in CVID subjects than in healthy controls (t-test p = 0.018), and the increase was most characteristic of about a third of subjects. CVID TCRbeta sequences reportedly showed fewer deletions and N-nucleotide insertions and lacked highly modified clones with 13 or more V deletions. According to the authors, figuring out what caused the increased clonality in CVID would require sequencing the repertoires of T cell subpopulations. Despite equal DNA input, controls averaged roughly 80,000 unique sequences per sample versus about 31,547 in CVID samples. Correlations between repertoire features and clinical complications were limited by patient heterogeneity within the CVID cohort.

Most of the CVID patients and most of the healthy controls were of Caucasian heritage. From each donor, roughly 4.5 to 8 ml of heparinized peripheral whole blood was collected. Genomic DNA from adults with common variable immune deficiency (CVID) and from healthy adult controls was the source for sequencing TCRbeta CDR3 repertoires. The control group comprised some 22 healthy adult volunteers, roughly twelve female and around ten male, aged about 23 to 75 years with a mean age of around 37. Diluted blood was density-centrifuged over Hypaque 1077 or Ficoll-Paque to isolate peripheral blood mononuclear cells. Genomic DNA was extracted from unsorted mononuclear cells by Qiagen column purification or by a centrifugation-based method. Equivalent amounts of genomic DNA from CVID and control samples were used as sequencing input. For every sample, a 60 bp segment covering the rearranged TCRbeta CDR3 region was amplified and then sequenced. The immunoSEQ assay, a bias-corrected multiplex PCR combined with high-throughput sequencing, was used to amplify TCRbeta. On the study's bioinformatics: Each unique nucleotide sequence was treated as a clone and annotated with V, D and J genes, copy number and frequency. Sequences were labeled productive if in frame, and non-productive if out of frame or containing stop codons. Clonality was calculated from Shannon's entropy as previously described. The predicted amino acid sequences of productive clones were used to derive the mean CDR3 Kyte-Doolittle hydropathy. Hierarchical clustering of scaled V gene usage was performed with the R hclust function using Manhattan distance and complete linkage. Sharing of clones by CDR3 amino acid sequence was evaluated by resampling 12 repertoires per group over 100 rounds. The repertoires were searched for around 72 published EBV-specific and 245 published CMV-specific TCRbeta sequences. After a couple of CVID samples that produced fewer than 10,000 sequences were dropped from the analysis, 45 or so CVID repertoires remained. The source is immuneACCESS, and TCRdb retained only in-frame sequences with V and J called. Part of the clones is not carried over; for the studies checked, unresolved V genes explain less than half of this, and the remainder is unexplained. V, J and clone size derive from that table, while D and trimming were established from the DNA sequence. The sample has about 28,000 clones on record, with no singletons. The ten biggest clones cover about 13% of the sample.

The sample consisted of peripheral blood mononuclear cells. The sequence derives from a person between 18 and 70 years old in good health.

The CDR3 protein sequence reads: CASRRLDTGINGYTF. The covered CDR3 bases are TGTGCCAGCAGGCGACTAGACACCGGCATAAATGGC. The chain couples TRBV7-4 to TRBJ1-2; a confident D gene designation cannot be given. The CDR3 goes on 3 residues after the read ends, and that part is filled in from the germline J gene. Per the germline V gene, SGHVT is the CDR1 and SQSDAQ is the CDR2. V is reduced by 6 bases and J by 6 bases, leaving a spacing of 20 bases between them. The CDR3 contains 15 residues, cysteine and phenylalanine counted. The DNA covers only part of the CDR3, 36 bases in frame from base 1.